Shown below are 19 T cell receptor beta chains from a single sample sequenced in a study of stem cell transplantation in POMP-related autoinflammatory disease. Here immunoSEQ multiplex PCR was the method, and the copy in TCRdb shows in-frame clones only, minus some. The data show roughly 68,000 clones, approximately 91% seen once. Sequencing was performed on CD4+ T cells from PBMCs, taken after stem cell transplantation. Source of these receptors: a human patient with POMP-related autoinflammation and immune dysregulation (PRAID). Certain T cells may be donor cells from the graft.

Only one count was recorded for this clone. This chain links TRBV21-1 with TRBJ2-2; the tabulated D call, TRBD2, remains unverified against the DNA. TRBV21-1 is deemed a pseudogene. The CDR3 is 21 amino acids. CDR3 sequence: CASSKGFSGRRGGCLTGELFF. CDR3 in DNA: TGTGCCAGCAGCAAAGGGTTTAGCGGGAGGAGGGGCGGGTGTCTCACCGGGGAGCTGTTTTTT.

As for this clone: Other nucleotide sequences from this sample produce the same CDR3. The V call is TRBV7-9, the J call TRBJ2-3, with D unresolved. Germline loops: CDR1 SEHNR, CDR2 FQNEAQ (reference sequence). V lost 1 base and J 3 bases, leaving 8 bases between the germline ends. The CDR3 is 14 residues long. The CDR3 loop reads CASSLGMVTDTQYF. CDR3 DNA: TGTGCCAGCAGCTTAGGTATGGTGACAGATACGCAGTATTTT.

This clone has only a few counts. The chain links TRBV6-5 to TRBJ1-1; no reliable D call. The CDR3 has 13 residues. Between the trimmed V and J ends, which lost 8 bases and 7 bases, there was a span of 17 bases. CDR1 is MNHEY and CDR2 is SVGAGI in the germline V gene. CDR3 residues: CASSLRSPGEAFF. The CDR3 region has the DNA TGTGCCAGCTCCCTGCGGAGTCCCGGTGAAGCTTTCTTT.

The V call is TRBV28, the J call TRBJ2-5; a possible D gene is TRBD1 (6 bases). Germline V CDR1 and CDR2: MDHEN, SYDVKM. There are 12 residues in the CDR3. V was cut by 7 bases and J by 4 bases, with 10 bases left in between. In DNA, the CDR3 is TGTGCCAGCAAGGGGACAAGAGAGACCCAGTACTTC. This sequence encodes CASKGTRETQYF.

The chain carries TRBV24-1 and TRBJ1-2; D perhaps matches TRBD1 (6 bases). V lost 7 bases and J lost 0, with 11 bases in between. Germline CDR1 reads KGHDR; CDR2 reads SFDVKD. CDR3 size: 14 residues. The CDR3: CATRGTYPNYGYTF. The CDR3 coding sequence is TGTGCCACCAGAGGGACATATCCTAACTATGGCTACACCTTC.

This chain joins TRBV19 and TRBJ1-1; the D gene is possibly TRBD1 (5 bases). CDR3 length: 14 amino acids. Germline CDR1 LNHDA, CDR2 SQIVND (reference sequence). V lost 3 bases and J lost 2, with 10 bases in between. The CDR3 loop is CASSILTVNTEAFF. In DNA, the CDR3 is TGTGCCAGTAGTATCTTGACAGTTAACACTGAAGCTTTCTTT.

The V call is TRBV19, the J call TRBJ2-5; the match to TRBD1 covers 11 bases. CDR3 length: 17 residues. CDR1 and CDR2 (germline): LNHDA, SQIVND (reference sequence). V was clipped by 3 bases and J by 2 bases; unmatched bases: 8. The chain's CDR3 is CASSIRGTGGRQETQYF. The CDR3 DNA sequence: TGTGCCAGTAGTATTCGCGGGACAGGGGGGAGGCAAGAGACCCAGTACTTC.

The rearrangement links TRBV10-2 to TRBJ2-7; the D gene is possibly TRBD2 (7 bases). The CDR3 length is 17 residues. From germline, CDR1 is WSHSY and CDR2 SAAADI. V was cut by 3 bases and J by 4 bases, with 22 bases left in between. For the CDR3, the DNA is TGCGCCAGCAGTGACTGGCCCCCTCGGGGAGGGGGGTACGAGCAGTACTTC. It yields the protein CASSDWPPRGGGYEQYF.

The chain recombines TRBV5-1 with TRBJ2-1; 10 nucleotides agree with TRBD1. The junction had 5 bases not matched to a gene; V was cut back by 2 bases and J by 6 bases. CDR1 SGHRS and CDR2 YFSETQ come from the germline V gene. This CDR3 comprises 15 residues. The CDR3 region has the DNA TGCGCCAGCAGCTTTAGACAGGGGGCTGGCAATGAGCAGTTCTTC. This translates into CASSFRQGAGNEQFF.

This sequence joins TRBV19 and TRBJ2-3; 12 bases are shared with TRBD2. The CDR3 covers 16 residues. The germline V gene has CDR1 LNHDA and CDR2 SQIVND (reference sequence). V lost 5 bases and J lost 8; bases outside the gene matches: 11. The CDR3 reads CASSPRLAGAPTTQYF. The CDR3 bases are TGTGCCAGTAGTCCCCGACTAGCGGGGGCACCAACTACGCAGTATTTT.

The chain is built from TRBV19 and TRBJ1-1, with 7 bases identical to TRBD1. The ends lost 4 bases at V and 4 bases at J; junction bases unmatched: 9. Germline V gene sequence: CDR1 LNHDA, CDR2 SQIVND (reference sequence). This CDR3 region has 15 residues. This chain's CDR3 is CASSNNRQGFTEAFF. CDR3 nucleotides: TGTGCCAGTAGTAATAATAGACAGGGATTCACTGAAGCTTTCTTT.

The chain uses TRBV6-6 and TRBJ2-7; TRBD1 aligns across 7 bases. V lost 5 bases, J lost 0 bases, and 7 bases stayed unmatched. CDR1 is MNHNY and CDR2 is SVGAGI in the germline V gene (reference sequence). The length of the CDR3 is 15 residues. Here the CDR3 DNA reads TGTGCCAGCAGTATCCCGGACAGGAGCTCCTACGAGCAGTACTTC. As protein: CASSIPDRSSYEQYF.

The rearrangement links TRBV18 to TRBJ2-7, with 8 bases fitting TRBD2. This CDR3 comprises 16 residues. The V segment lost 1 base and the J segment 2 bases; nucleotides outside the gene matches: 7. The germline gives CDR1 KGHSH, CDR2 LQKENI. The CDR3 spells CASSPRGGRNPYEQYF. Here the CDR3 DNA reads TGTGCCAGCTCACCACGCGGCGGGAGGAATCCCTACGAGCAGTACTTC.

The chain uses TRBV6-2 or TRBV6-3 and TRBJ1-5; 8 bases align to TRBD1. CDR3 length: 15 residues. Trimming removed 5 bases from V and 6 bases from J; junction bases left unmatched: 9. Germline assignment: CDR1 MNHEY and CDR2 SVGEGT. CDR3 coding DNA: TGTGCCAGCAGTCGCAGGACAGGGCTTAGTCAGCCCCAGCATTTT. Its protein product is CASSRRTGLSQPQHF.

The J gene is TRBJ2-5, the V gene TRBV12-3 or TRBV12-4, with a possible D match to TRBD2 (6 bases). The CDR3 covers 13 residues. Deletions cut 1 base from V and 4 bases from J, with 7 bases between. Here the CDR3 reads CASSLVGGETQYF. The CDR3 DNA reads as TGTGCCAGCAGTTTAGTGGGAGGAGAGACCCAGTACTTC.

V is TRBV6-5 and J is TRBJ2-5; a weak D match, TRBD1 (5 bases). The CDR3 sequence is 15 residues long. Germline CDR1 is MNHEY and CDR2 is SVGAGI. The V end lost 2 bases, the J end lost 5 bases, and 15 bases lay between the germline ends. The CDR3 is CASSYATRVGETQYF. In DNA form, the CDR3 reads TGTGCCAGCAGTTACGCTACCAGGGTCGGGGAGACCCAGTACTTC.

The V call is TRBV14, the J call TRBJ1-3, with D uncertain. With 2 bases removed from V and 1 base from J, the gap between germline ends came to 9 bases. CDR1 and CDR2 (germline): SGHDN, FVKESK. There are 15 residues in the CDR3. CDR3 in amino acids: CASSQILGSGNTIYF. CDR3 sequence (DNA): TGTGCCAGCAGCCAAATATTGGGGTCTGGAAACACCATATATTTT. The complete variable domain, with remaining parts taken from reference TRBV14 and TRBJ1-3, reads EAGVTQFPSHSVIEKGQTVTLRCDPISGHDNLYWYRRVMGKEIKFLLHFVKESKQDESGMPNNRFLAERTGGTYSTLKVQPAELEDSGVYFCASSQILGSGNTIYFGEGSWLTVV.

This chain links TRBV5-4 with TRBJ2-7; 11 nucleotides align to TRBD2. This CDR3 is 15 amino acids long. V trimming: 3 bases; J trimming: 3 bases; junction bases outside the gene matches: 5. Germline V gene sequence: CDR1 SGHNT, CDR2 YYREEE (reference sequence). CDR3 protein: CASSSPTSGNYEQYF. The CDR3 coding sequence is TGTGCCAGCAGCTCGCCGACTAGCGGGAACTACGAGCAGTACTTC.

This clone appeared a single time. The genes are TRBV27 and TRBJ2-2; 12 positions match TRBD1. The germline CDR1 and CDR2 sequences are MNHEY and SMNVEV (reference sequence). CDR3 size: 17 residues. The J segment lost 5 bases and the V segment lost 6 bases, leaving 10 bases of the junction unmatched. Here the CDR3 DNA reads TGTGCCAGCAGACCTTTCGGGACAGGGGGCAAAACCGGGGAGCTGTTTTTT. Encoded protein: CASRPFGTGGKTGELFF.